This T cell receptor beta chain was found in a study of shared clonotypes between healthy human individuals. Per the germline V gene, CDR1 is LGHNA and CDR2 is YNFKEQ. The ends lost 5 bases at V and 2 bases at J; junction bases unmatched: 8. This CDR3 is built from 17 residues. Profiling relied on immunoSEQ multiplex PCR, and the TCRdb table lists in-frame clones only, not all of them. The table has around 200,000 clones, 60% to 75% seen once. This clonotype was obtained from a man aged 30-40 years in good health. The J gene is TRBJ2-3, the V gene TRBV4-2, with TRBD2 identical over 12 bases. The sequenced sample was memory CD4+ T cells sorted from blood. Stated subset: CD45RA-negative fraction. CDR3 loop: CASSSRTSGEYTDTQYF. In nucleotides, the CDR3 is TGTGCCAGCAGCTCCCGGACTAGCGGGGAATACACAGATACGCAGTATTTT.